This TCR beta chain was profiled in a study of T-cell memory formation after mild COVID-19. Findings of the study overall: The authors did not confirm SARS-CoV-2 specificity of second-wave clones peaking day 37. The CD4+ clones that contracted clustered mainly within CM and EM, and the CD8+ clones concentrated in EMRA.

MiXCR was run by TCRdb on the 5' RACE reads, yielding one entry per CDR3 protein. Here the sample spans approximately 270,000 distinct CDR3 sequences, around 15% being singletons. As for this clonotype: What it binds is unknown.

The length of the CDR3 is 14 residues. Trimming removed 6 bases from V and 0 bases from J, with 9 bases in between. Germline lookup yields CDR1 MNHEY and CDR2 SMNVEV (reference sequence). The TCR was taken from a young man who had mild COVID-19 (a few samples of this study predate the infection). Cell type and time point are not known. This rearrangement joins TRBV27 to TRBJ1-5; D remains ambiguous. Sequenced input: PBMCs or a T cell subset sorted from them (not recorded which). The CDR3 nucleotides are TGTGCCAGCAGCTGGGCCAGTAGCAATCAGCCCCAGCATTTT. Encoded protein: CASSWASSNQPQHF.